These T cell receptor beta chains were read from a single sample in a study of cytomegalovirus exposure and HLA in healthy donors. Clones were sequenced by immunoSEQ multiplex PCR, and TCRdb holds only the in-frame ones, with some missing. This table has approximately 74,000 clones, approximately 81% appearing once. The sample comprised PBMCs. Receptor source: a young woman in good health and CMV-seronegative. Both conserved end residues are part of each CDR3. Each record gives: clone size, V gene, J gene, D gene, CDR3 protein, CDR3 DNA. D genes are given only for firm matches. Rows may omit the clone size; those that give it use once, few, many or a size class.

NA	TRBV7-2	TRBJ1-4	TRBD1	CASSETGGINEKLFF	TGTGCCAGCAGCGAGACAGGGGGCATTAATGAAAAACTGTTTTTT
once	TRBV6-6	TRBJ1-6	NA	CASSPRAGDNNSPLHF	TGTGCCAGCAGTCCCCGTGCGGGCGATAATAATTCACCCCTCCACTTT
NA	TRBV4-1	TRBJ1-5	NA	CASSPQGNQPQHF	TGCGCCAGCAGCCCCCAGGGGAATCAGCCCCAGCATTTT
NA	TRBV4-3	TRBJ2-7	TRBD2	CASSQERTTSGGAREQYF	TGCGCCAGCAGCCAAGAAAGAACTACTAGCGGGGGGGCCAGGGAGCAGTACTTC
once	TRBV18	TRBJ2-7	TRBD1	CASSPGQGPYEQYF	TGTGCCAGCTCTCCGGGACAGGGCCCCTACGAGCAGTACTTC
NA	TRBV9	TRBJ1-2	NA	CASSAGLGYGYTF	TGTGCCAGCAGTGCGGGTTTGGGCTATGGCTACACCTTC
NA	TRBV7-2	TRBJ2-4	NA	CASSLTAGGLAKNIQYF	TGTGCCAGCAGCTTAACGGCCGGGGGGCTAGCCAAAAACATTCAGTACTTC
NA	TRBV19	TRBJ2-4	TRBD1	CASSWTGETKNIQYF	TGTGCCAGTTCGTGGACAGGGGAAACCAAAAACATTCAGTACTTC
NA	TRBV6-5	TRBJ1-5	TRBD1	CASRSDRGDTQPQHF	TGTGCCAGCAGATCAGACAGGGGGGACACTCAGCCCCAGCATTTT
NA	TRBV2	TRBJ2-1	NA	CASRMSNEQFF	TGTGCCAGCAGGATGAGCAATGAGCAGTTCTTC
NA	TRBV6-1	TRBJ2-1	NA	CASSEARSSYNEQFF	TGTGCCAGCAGTGAAGCGCGATCGTCCTACAATGAGCAGTTCTTC
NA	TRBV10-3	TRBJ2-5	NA	CAISESKRGLVETQYF	TGTGCCATCAGTGAGTCGAAAAGGGGGTTGGTAGAGACCCAGTACTTC
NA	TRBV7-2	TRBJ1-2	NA	CASSLGTGSYGYTF	TGTGCCAGCAGCTTAGGGACGGGATCCTATGGCTACACCTTC
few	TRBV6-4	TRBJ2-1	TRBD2	CASSGISGGGGEQFF	TGTGCCAGCAGTGGTATTAGCGGGGGAGGAGGTGAGCAGTTCTTC
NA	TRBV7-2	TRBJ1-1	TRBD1	CASSLEGGQVYTEAFF	TGTGCCAGCAGCTTAGAGGGCGGACAGGTGTACACTGAAGCTTTCTTT
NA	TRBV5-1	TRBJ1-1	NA	CASSPGGGRGLGTEAFF	TGCGCCAGCAGCCCCGGGGGGGGCCGGGGCCTGGGCACTGAAGCTTTCTTT
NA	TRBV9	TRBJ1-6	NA	CASSSGGDLRSPLHF	TGTGCCAGCAGCTCTGGCGGGGATTTGCGTTCACCCCTCCACTTT
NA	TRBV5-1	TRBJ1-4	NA	CASSLAGITNEKLFF	TGCGCCAGCAGCTTGGCCGGGATCACTAATGAAAAACTGTTTTTT
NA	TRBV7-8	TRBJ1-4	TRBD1	CASSLRTGGYTVTNEKLFF	TGTGCCAGCAGCTTGAGGACAGGGGGATATACTGTGACTAATGAAAAACTGTTTTTT
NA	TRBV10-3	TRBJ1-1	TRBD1	CAIRDRGGMNTEAFF	TGTGCCATCAGGGACAGGGGAGGCATGAACACTGAAGCTTTCTTT
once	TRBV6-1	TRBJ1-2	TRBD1	CASRKGQGANYGYTF	TGTGCCAGCAGAAAGGGACAGGGAGCTAACTATGGCTACACCTTC
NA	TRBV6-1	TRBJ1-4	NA	CASSVDRRDEKLFF	TGTGCCAGCAGTGTAGACAGGCGCGATGAAAAACTGTTTTTT